This TCR beta chain originates from a study of T cell responses to AZD1222 COVID-19 vaccine (dated by TCRdb to the early 2020s). The study in broad terms: AZD1222 recipients with second doses at about 4 weeks or about 12 weeks were pooled, because spike-specific TCR depth and breadth did not differ between schedules. A total of 233 trial participants underwent TCR sequencing, of whom about 200 received two doses of AZD1222 and about 25 received two doses of the MenACWY control vaccine. Enrollment into the trials was organized by age into subgroups of 18-55, 56-69 and 70-plus years, and those subgroups contained about 160, 30 and 59 TCR-sequenced participants, respectively. The paper's findings and limits, for the study overall: Conclusions about previously exposed vaccinees are limited because only six or seven AZD1222 recipients were SARS-CoV-2 seropositive at baseline. The vaccine-associated CD4 TCRs covered the entire spike protein, and the dominant responses fell in regions 160-218 and 743-854. In the small 56-69-year group, the increase in depth fell short of significance, most likely because of low power. After two AZD1222 doses, both the breadth and the depth of spike-specific TCRs were significantly higher than at day 0 and than in MenACWY recipients. Because no day 14 peak-response samples were available, the repertoires could be characterized only after the peak T cell response. Epitopes outside the regions mutated in the B.1.351 and B.1.1.7 variants were reportedly recognized by nearly half of the unique spike-specific TCRs. Participants were mostly white British and included more females than males, and it was suggested by the authors that clonal diversity may have been underestimated.

In the paper's terms, the time point label means: baseline before first vaccination. Vaccinee samples came from UK trials COV001 and COV002, including a single-blind randomized controlled phase 2/3 trial of AZD1222 (ChAdOx1 nCoV-19) in healthy adults. For TCRbeta chain sequencing, PBMC samples from trial participants were taken at day 0 and at day 28 after the second dose. This clone has a handful of counts. It lacks a known antigen. No base quality values were provided; no much bigger clone lies one nucleotide off. The CDR3 sequence holds 14 residues, the cysteine and phenylalanine included. Kept here is only the CDR3 DNA, which spans 42 bases and is read in frame from base 1. Germline trimming amounts to 4 bases on V and 6 bases on J, with 5 as the count of junction bases outside the gene matches. Via the germline V gene, CDR1 is SGHRS and CDR2 YFSETQ. The CDR3 regions of human TCRbeta chains were analyzed by immunosequencing. Per the source publication's procedure: TCRs in the repertoires were matched against a reference library of SARS-CoV-2-specific TCRs that had been generated with the MIRA antigen-specificity platform. Breadth meant the fraction of unique TCRs that were SARS-CoV-2-associated, whereas depth meant the fraction of total T cells that were SARS-CoV-2-associated. Using the MIRA data, every spike-specific TCR was mapped to the spike region that the TCR reacted to and assigned to either a CD4 or a CD8 class. Log10-transformed breadth and depth values were compared by one-way ANOVA with Sidak's multiple comparisons tests. The immuneACCESS repertoire file appears here via TCRdb, limited to in-frame rearrangements. These files lack a portion of the clones; in checked studies, under half of the deficit traces to unresolved V genes, and the cause of the others is not known. Clonal size and the V and J genes are those of that table, whereas D and trimming came from the DNA. This sample has around 120,000 clones in its table, and approximately 90% of those were observed once. 8.4% of the sample is held by the ten biggest clonotypes.

This TCR was sampled from an adult in good health. The material sequenced was peripheral blood, taken on day 0 of AZD1222 vaccination. The rearranged segments are TRBV5-1 and TRBJ2-3, and 10 junctional nucleotides match TRBD2. The CDR3 region has the sequence CASSPYSGRDTQYF. The DNA sequence is as follows: TGCGCCAGCAGCCCTTATAGCGGGAGGGATACGCAGTATTTT.